This TCR beta chain derives from a study of control samples from healthy donors and cancer patients. Clones were read by immunoSEQ multiplex PCR, and TCRdb kept only the in-frame ones, dropping some. Among about 92,000 clones listed, roughly four fifths were seen once. A word on this clone: Different DNA sequences within this sample yield the same CDR3.

Per germline, CDR1 SEHNR and CDR2 FQNEAQ (reference sequence). The CDR3 spans 13 residues. V was trimmed by 1 base and J by 0 bases, leaving 3 bases between them. Sequencing was performed on blood. The TCR was taken from a woman aged 60-70 years in good health. The chain carries TRBV7-9 and TRBJ1-1; D not resolved. CDR3 amino acids: CASSLGMNTEAFF. CDR3 DNA sequence: TGTGCCAGCAGCTTAGGCATGAACACTGAAGCTTTCTTT. Based on the CDR3 plus reference TRBV7-9 and TRBJ1-1, the full variable domain is DTGVSQNPRHKITKRGQNVTFRCDPISEHNRLYWYRQTLGQGPEFLTYFQNEAQLEKSRLLSDRFSAERPKGSFSTLEIQRTEQGDSAMYLCASSLGMNTEAFFGQGTRLTVV.